This TCR beta chain is from a study of T-cell memory formation after mild COVID-19. Study-wide results and limits: Some responding clones appeared in pre-infection memory, suggesting cross-reactive memory joined.

This clonotype has a handful of counts. Its antigen is undetermined. CDR3 size: 15 residues. V gave up 6 bases and J gave up 6 bases; unmatched junction bases: 10. Germline CDR1 MNHEY, CDR2 SVGEGT. TCRdb re-derived calls from the 5' RACE reads in MiXCR, one entry per CDR3 protein. The sample shows around 200,000 distinct CDR3 sequences, around 30% of them seen only once. The sequencing sample was made of PBMCs or a T cell subset sorted from them (not recorded which). The source is an adult woman who had mild COVID-19 (a few samples of this study predate the infection). Cell type and time point are not known. The genes are TRBV6-2 or TRBV6-3 and TRBJ2-7; 11 bases are a match to TRBD2. CDR3 DNA sequence: TGTGCCAGCAGAGGATCTAGCGGGGGGAGTGCCGAGCAGTACTTC. Amino acids: CASRGSSGGSAEQYF.